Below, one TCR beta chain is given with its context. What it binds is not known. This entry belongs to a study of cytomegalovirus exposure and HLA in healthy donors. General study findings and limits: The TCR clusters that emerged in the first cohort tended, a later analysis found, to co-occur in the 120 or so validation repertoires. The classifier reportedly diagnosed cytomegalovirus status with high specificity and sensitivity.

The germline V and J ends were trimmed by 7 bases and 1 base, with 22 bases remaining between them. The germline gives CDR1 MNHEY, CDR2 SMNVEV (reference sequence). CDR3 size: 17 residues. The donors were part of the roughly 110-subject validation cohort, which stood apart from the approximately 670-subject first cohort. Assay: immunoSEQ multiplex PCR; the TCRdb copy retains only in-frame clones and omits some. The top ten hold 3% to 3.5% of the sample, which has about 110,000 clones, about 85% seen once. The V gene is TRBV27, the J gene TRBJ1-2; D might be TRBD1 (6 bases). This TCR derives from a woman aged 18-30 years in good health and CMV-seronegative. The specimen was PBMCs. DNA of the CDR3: TGTGCCAGCAATCATGTGGGCAGGGGCCTGTATAACTATGGCTACACCTTC. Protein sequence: CASNHVGRGLYNYGYTF.